Included here is one T cell receptor beta chain sequence, with context. The data are from a study of T cell responses to AZD1222 COVID-19 vaccine. Repertoires were generated with immunoSEQ multiplex PCR, while TCRdb's copy carries only in-frame clones and drops some. The data contain under 30,000 clones, 80% to 95% of them singletons. J gave up 7 bases and V 8 bases, and 5 bases lay outside the gene matches. The CDR3 sequence is 13 residues long. The receptor's source is an adult who received the AZD1222 COVID-19 vaccine. The sample was peripheral blood, taken 28 days after the second AZD1222 dose. The gene calls are TRBV12-3 or TRBV12-4 and TRBJ1-6; 7 bases fit TRBD1. The CDR3: CASGDRANSPLHF. The CDR3 nucleotides are TGTGCCAGCGGAGACAGGGCCAATTCACCCCTCCACTTT.